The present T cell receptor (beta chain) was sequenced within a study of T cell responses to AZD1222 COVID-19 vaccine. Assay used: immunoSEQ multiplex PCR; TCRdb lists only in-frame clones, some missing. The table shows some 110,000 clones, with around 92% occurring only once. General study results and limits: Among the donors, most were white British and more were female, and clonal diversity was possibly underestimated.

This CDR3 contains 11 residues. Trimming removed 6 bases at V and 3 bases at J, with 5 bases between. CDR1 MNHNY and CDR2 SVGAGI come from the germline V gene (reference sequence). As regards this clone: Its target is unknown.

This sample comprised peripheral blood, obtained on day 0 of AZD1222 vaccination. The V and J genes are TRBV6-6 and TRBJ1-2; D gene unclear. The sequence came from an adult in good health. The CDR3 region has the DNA TGTGCCAGCAGCCCCTACTATGGCTACACCTTC. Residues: CASSPYYGYTF.